This T cell receptor beta chain was sequenced for a study of Graves' ophthalmopathy and Graves' hyperthyroidism. Findings and limits, study-wide: Predictions made by the model for ophthalmopathy progression reached under 71% sensitivity and roughly 75% specificity. The blood repertoire also included most expanded thyroid clonotypes above 0.001 frequency.

This clonotype was recorded many times. Antigen: not known. Germline assignment: CDR1 GTSNPN and CDR2 SVGIG (reference sequence). This CDR3 is built from 13 residues. Trimming pared 0 bases from V and 1 base from J, leaving 6 bases between. Where ophthalmopathy was absent within 18 months of follow-up, hyperthyroidism was stable. The TCR beta CDR3 regions underwent amplification from RNA transcripts. The workflow started with a first-round RT-PCR run with HTBI primers and then moved on to a second-round multiplex PCR. MiXCR, run by TCRdb on the multiplex PCR reads, gives a single entry per CDR3 protein. The table has 400,000 to 500,000 distinct CDR3 sequences, around 20% seen once.

The receptor was isolated from a woman under 30 with stable Graves' hyperthyroidism. The sample comprised peripheral blood. This chain connects TRBV30 to TRBJ1-1; no clear D gene. In DNA form, the CDR3 reads TGTGCCTGGAGTGTCTCGACGAACACTGAAGCTTTCTTT. Translation gives CAWSVSTNTEAFF.